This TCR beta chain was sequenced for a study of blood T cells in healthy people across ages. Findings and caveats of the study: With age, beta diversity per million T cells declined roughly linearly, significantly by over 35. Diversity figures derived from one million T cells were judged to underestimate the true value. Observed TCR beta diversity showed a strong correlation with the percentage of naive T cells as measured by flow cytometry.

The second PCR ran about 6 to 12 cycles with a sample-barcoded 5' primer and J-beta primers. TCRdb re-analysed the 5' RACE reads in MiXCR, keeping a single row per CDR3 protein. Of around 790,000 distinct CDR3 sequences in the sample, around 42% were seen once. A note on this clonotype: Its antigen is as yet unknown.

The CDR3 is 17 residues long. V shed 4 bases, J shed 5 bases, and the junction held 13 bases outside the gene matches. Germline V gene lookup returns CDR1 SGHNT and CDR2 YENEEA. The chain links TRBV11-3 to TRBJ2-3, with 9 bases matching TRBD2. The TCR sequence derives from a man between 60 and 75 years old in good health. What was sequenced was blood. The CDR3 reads CASSSAAGGGAEDTQYF. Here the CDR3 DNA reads TGTGCCAGCAGCTCGGCAGCGGGCGGGGGGGCTGAAGATACGCAGTATTTT.